The 2 T cell receptor beta chains below were found in one sample sequenced in a study of T-cell reconstitution after alpha-beta-depleted transplantation in children. Molecular barcoding with unique molecular identifiers was used for the TCRbeta library. TCRdb ran MiXCR on the PCR reads and lists one entry per CDR3 protein. This table holds over 400,000 distinct CDR3 sequences, about 40% found once. The specimen was PBMCs, collected before TCRalphabeta/CD19-depleted stem cell transplant. The receptors originated from a girl aged 2 to 10 with aplastic anemia, due to receive a stem cell transplant.

The J gene is TRBJ2-3, the V gene TRBV12-3 or TRBV12-4; 7 bases match TRBD2. Trimming cost V 5 bases and J 5 bases; bases outside gene matches: 10. This CDR3 has 15 residues. In nucleotides, the CDR3 is TGTGCCAGCAGTCTCACGACTAGCCCTGAAGATACGCAGTATTTT. Encoded protein: CASSLTTSPEDTQYF.

Comments on this clonotype: A much larger clone differs from this one at a single base, so this may be a read error. The gene calls are TRBV11-2 and TRBJ2-7; D remains unclear. Germline CDR1 is SGHAT and CDR2 is FQNNGV. The CDR3 sequence is 11 residues long. CDR3 DNA sequence: TGTGGCAGCAGTCCATTTAAAGGGCAGTACTTC. Protein sequence: CGSSPFKGQYF.